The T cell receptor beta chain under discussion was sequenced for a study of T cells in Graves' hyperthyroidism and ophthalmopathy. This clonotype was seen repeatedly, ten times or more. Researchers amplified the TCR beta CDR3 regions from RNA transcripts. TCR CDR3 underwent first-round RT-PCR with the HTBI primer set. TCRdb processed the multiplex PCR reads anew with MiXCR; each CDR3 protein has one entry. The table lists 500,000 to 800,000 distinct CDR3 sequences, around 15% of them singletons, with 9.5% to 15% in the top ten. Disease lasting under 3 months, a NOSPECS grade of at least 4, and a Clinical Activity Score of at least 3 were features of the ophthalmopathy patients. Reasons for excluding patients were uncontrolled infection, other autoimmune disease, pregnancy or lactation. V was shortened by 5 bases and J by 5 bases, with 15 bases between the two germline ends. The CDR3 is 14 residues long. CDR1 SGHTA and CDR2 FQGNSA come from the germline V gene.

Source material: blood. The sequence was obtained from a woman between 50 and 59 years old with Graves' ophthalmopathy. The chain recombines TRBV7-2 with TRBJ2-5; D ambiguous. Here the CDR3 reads CASSPTLTDETQYF. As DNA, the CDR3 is TGTGCCAGCAGCCCAACTCTCACAGATGAGACCCAGTACTTC.